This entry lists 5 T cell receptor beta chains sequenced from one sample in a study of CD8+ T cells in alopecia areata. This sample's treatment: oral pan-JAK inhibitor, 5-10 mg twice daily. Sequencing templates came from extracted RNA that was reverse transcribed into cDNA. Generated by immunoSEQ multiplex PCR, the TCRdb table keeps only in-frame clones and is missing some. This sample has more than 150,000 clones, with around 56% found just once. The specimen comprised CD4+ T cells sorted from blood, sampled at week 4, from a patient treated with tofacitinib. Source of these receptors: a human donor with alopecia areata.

CDR3 bases: TGCAGCGTGGGCGGGAACAGGGGCATCGGCTACACCTTC. This codes for CSVGGNRGIGYTF. V is TRBV29-1 and J is TRBJ1-2; 7 positions agree with TRBD1. CDR1 SQVTM and CDR2 ANQGSEA come from the germline V gene. The CDR3 length is 13 residues. V trimming: 6 bases; J trimming: 8 bases; junction bases outside the gene matches: 12.

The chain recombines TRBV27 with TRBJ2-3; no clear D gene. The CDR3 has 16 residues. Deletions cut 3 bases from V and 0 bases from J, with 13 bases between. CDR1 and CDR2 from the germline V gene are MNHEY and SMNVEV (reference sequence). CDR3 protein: CASSFWVGRSTDTQYF. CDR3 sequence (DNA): TGTGCCAGCAGTTTTTGGGTGGGCCGAAGCACAGATACGCAGTATTTT.

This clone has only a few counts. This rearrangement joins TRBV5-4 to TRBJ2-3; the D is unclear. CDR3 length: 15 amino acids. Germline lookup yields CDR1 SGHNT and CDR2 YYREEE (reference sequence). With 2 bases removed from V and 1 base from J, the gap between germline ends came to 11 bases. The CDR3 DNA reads TGTGCCAGCAGCTTTACTGTGGTCGGCACAGATACGCAGTATTTT. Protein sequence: CASSFTVVGTDTQYF.

The CDR3 protein is CATSRRQGTGYTF. In DNA form, the CDR3 reads TGTGCCACCAGCAGAAGACAGGGCACCGGCTACACCTTC. This sequence joins TRBV15 and TRBJ1-2; 7 nucleotides match TRBD1. The germline V gene has CDR1 LNHNV and CDR2 YYDKDF (reference sequence). This CDR3 comprises 13 residues. The junction had 5 bases not matched to a gene; V was cut back by 2 bases and J by 8 bases. Together with reference TRBV15 and TRBJ1-2, the CDR3 gives the full variable domain: DAMVIQNPRYQVTQFGKPVTLSCSQTLNHNVMYWYQQKSSQAPKLLFHYYDKDFNNEADTPDNFQSRRPNTSFCFLDIRSPGLGDTAMYLCATSRRQGTGYTFGSGTRLTVV.

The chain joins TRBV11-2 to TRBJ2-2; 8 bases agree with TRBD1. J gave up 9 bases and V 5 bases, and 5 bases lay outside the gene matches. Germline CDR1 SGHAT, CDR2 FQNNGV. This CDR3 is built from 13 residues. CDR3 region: CASSITGGRELFF. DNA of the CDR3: TGTGCCAGCAGCATTACAGGGGGGCGGGAGCTGTTTTTT.